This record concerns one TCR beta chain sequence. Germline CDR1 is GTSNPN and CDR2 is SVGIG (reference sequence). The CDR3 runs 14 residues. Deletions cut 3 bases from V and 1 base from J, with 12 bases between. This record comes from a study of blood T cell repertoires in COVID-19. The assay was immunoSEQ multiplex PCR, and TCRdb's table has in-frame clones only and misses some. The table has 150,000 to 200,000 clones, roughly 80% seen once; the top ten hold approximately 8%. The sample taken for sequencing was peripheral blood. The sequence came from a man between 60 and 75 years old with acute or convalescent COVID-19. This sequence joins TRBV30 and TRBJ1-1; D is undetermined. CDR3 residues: CAWRKGAGNTEAFF. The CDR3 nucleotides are TGTGCCTGGAGAAAAGGTGCAGGGAACACTGAAGCTTTCTTT. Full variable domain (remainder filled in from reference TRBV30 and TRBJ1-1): SQTIHQWPATLVQPVGSPLSLECTVEGTSNPNLYWYRQAAGRGLQLLFYSVGIGQISSEVPQNLSASRPQDRQFILSSKKLLLSDSGFYLCAWRKGAGNTEAFFGQGTRLTVV.